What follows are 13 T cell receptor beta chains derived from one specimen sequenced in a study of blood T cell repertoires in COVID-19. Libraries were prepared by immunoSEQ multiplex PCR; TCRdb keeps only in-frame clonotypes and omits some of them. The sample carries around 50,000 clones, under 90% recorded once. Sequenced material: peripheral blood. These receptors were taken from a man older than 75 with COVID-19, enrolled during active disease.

The CDR3: CASSSTVAPNYGYTF. For the CDR3, the DNA is TGCGCCAGCAGCTCCACGGTTGCCCCTAACTATGGCTACACCTTC. The chain employs TRBV5-1 and TRBJ1-2; D gene ambiguous. The germline V gene encodes CDR1 SGHRS and CDR2 YFSETQ. The CDR3 has 15 amino acids. Trimming took off 3 bases at V and 0 bases at J, with 12 bases between the two ends.

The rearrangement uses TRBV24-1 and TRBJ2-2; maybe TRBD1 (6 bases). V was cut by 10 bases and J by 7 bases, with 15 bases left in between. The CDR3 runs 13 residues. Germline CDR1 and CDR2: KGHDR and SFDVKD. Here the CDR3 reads CATQLQQGGELFF. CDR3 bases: TGTGCCACTCAGCTGCAACAGGGCGGGGAGCTGTTTTTT.

The CDR3 nucleotides are TGTGCCAGCAGCGTAGGAGTGTCTCTGGAGACTGAAGCTTTCTTT. Encoded protein: CASSVGVSLETEAFF. The chain has TRBV9 and TRBJ1-1; no firm D call. Germline assignment: CDR1 SGDLS and CDR2 YYNGEE. The CDR3 loop spans 15 amino acids. V gave up 0 bases and J gave up 5 bases, with 14 bases separating them.

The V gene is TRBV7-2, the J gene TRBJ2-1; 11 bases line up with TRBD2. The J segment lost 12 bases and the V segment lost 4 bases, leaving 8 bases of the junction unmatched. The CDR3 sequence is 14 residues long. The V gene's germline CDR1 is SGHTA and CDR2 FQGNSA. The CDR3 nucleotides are TGTGCCAGCAGCTATCCTACTAGCGGGGGATCGCAGTTCTTC. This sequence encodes CASSYPTSGGSQFF.

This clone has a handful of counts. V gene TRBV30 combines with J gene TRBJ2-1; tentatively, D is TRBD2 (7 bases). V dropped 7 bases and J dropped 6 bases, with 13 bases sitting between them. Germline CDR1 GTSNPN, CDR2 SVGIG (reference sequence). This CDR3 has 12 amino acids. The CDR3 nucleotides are TGTGCCTCCGGGCGGGGGCGCAATGAGCAGTTCTTC. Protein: CASGRGRNEQFF.

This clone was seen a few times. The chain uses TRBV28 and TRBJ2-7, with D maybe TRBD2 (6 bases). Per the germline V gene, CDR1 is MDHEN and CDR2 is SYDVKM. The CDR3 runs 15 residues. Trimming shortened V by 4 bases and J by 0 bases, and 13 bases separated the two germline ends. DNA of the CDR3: TGTGCCAGCAGTTCGAGCGGGTTCAGCTCCTACGAGCAGTACGTC. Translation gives CASSSSGFSSYEQYV.

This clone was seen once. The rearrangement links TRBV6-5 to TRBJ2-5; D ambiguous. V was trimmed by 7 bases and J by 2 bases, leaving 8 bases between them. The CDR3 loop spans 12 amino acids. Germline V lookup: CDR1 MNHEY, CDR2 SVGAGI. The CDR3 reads CASTSYQETQYF. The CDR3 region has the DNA TGTGCCAGCACCTCCTATCAAGAGACCCAGTACTTC.

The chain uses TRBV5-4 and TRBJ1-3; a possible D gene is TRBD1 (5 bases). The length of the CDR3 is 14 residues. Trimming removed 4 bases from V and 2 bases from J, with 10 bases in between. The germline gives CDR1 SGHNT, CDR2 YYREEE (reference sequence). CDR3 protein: CASSQQGPGNTIYF. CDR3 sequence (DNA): TGTGCCAGCAGCCAGCAGGGCCCTGGAAACACCATATATTTT.

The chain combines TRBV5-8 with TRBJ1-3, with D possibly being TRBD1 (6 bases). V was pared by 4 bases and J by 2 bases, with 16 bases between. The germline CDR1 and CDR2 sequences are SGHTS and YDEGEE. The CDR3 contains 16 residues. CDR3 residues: CASSLGHRQAGNTIYF. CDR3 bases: TGTGCCAGCAGCCTGGGACATCGACAGGCTGGAAACACCATATATTTT.

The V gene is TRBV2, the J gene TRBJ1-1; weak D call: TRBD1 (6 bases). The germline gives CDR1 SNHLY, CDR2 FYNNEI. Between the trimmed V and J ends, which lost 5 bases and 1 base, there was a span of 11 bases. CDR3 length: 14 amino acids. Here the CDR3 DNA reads TGTGCCAGCAGTTTGGGACACTCGAACACTGAAGCTTTCTTT. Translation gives CASSLGHSNTEAFF.

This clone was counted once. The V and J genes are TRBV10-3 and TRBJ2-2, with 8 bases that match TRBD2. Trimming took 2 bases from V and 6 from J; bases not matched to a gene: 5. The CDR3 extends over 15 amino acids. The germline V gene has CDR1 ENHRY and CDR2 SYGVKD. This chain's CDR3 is CAISEKLAGAGELFF. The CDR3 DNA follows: TGTGCCATCAGTGAGAAGCTAGCGGGCGCCGGGGAGCTGTTTTTT.

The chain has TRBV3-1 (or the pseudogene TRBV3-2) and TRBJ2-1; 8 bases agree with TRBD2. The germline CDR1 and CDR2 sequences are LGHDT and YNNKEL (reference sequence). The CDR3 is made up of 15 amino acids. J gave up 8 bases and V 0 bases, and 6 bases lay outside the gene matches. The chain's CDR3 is CASSQESGRPHEQFF. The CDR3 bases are TGTGCCAGCAGCCAAGAAAGCGGGAGACCCCATGAGCAGTTCTTC.

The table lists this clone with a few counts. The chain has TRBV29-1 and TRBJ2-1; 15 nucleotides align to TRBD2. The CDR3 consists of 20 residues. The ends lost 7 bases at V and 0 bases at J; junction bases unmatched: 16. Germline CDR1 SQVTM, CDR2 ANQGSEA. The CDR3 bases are TGCAGCGGCCTAAACCTGAGGACTAGCGGGAGGGAAAGCTCCTACAATGAGCAGTTCTTC. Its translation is CSGLNLRTSGRESSYNEQFF.